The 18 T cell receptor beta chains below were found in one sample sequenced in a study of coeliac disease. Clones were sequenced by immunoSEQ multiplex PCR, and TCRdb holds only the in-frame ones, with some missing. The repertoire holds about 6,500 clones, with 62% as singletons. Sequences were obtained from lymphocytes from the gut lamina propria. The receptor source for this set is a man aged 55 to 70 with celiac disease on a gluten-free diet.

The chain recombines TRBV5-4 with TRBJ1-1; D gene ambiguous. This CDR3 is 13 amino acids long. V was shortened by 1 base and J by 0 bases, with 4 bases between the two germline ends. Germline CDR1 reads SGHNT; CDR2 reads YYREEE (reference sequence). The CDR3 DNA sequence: TGTGCCAGCAGCTTGCAGATGAACACTGAAGCTTTCTTT. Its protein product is CASSLQMNTEAFF.

The CDR3 loop is CASSSGGSNQPQHF. For the CDR3, the DNA is TGTGCCAGCAGTTCAGGGGGTAGCAATCAGCCCCAGCATTTT. The rearrangement uses TRBV28 and TRBJ1-5; 7 bases fit TRBD1. This CDR3 is 14 amino acids long. Germline CDR1 MDHEN, CDR2 SYDVKM. The V and J ends lost 4 bases and 0 bases, in that order; junction bases with no gene match: 0.

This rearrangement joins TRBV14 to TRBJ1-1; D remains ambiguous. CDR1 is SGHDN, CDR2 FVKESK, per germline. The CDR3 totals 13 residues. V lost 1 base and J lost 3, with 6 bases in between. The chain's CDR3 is CASSQGLHTEAFF. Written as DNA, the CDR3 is TGTGCCAGCAGCCAAGGACTCCACACTGAAGCTTTCTTT.

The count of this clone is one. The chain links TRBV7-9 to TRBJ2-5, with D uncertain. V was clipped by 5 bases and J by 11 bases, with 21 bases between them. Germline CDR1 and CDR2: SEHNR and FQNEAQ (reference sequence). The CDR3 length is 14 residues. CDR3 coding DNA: TGTGCCAGCAGCCCACCCCCCGTTGGGTCGGAGCAGTACTTC. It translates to CASSPPPVGSEQYF.

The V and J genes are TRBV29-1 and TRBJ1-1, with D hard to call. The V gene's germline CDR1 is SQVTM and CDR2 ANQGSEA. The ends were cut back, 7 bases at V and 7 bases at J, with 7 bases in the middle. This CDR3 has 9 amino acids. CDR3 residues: CSAGSEAFF. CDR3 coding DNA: TGCAGCGCCGGGAGTGAAGCTTTCTTT. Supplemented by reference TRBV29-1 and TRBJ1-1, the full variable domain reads SAVISQKPSRDICQRGTSLTIQCQVDSQVTMMFWYRQQPGQSLTLIATANQGSEATYESGFVIDKFPISRPNLTFSTLTVSNMSPEDSSIYLCSAGSEAFFGQGTRLTVV.

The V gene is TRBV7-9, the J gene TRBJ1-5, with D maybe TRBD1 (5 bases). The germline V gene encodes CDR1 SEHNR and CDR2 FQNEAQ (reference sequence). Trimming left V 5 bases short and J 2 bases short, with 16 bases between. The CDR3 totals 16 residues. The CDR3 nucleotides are TGTGCCAGCAGCCCCAGGGTCCGGTATGGCAATCAGCCCCAGCATTTT. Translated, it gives CASSPRVRYGNQPQHF.

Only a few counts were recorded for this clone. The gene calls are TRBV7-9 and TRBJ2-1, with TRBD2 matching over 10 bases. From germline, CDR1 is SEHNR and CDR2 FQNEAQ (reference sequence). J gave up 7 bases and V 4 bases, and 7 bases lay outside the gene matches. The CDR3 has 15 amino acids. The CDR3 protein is CASSSSGGAGNEQFF. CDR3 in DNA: TGTGCCAGCAGCTCAAGCGGGGGGGCCGGTAATGAGCAGTTCTTC.

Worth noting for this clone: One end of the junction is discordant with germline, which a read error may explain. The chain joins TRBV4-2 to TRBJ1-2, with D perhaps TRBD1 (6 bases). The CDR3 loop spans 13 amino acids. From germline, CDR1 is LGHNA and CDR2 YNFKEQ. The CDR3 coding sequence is TGTGCCAGCAGCCAAGGAAGGCCGGGGACACAAACTTTC. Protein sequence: CASSQGRPGTQTF.

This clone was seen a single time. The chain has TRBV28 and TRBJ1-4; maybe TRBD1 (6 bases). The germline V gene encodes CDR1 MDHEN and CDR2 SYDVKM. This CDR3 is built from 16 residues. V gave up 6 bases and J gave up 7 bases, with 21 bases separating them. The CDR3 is CASRPMDSPTGEKLFF. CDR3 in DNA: TGTGCCAGCAGACCCATGGACAGCCCAACGGGTGAAAAACTGTTTTTT.

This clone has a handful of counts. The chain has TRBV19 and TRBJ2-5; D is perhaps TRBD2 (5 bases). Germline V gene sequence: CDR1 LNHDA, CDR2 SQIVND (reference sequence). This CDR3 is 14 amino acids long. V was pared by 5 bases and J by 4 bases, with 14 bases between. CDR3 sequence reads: CASSPDWVGETQYF. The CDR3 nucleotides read TGTGCCAGTAGTCCGGACTGGGTGGGAGAGACCCAGTACTTC. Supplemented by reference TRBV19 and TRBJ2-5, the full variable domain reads DGGITQSPKYLFRKEGQNVTLSCEQNLNHDAMYWYRQDPGQGLRLIYYSQIVNDFQKGDIAEGYSVSREKKESFPLTVTSAQKNPTAFYLCASSPDWVGETQYFGPGTRLLVL.

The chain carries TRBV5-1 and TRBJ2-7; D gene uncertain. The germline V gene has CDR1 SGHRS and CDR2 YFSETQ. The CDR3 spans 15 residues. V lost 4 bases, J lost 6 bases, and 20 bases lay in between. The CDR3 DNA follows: TGCGCCAGCAGCCTGGGCGCCATTGGTACGAGCGAGCAGTACTTC. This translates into CASSLGAIGTSEQYF. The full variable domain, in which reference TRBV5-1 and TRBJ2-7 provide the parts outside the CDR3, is KAGVTQTPRYLIKTRGQQVTLSCSPISGHRSVSWYQQTPGQGLQFLFEYFSETQRNKGNFPGRFSGRQFSNSRSEMNVSTLELGDSALYLCASSLGAIGTSEQYFGPGTRLTVT.

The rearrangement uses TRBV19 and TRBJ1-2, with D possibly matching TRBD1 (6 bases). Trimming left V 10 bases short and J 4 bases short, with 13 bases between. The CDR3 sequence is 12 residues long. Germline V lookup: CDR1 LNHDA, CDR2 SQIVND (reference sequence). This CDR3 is CATPGDPYGYTF. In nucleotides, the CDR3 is TGTGCCACCCCAGGGGATCCCTATGGCTACACCTTC.

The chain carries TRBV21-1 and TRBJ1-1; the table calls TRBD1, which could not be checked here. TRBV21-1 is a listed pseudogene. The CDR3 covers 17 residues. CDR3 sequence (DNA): TGTGCCAGCAGCCCCCGAGGGACAGGGCGACCAAACACTGAAGCTTTCTTT. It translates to CASSPRGTGRPNTEAFF.

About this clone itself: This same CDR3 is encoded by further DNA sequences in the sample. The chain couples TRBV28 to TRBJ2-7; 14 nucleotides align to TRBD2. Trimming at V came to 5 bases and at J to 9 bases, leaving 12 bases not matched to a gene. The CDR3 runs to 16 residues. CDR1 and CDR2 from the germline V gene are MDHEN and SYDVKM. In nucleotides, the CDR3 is TGTGCCAGCAGTCTCACCTTTGGGACTAGCGGGGGAGGGCAGTACTTC. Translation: CASSLTFGTSGGGQYF.

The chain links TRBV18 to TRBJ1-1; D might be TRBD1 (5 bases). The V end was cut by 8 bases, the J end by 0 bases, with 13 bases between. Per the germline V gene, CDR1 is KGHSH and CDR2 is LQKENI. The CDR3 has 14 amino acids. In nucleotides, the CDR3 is TGTGCCAGCACCCAGGGACTCATGAACACTGAAGCTTTCTTT. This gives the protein CASTQGLMNTEAFF. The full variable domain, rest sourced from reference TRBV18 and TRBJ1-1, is NAGVMQNPRHLVRRRGQEARLRCSPMKGHSHVYWYRQLPEEGLKFMVYLQKENIIDESGMPKERFSAEFPKEGPSILRIQQVVRGDSAAYFCASTQGLMNTEAFFGQGTRLTVV.

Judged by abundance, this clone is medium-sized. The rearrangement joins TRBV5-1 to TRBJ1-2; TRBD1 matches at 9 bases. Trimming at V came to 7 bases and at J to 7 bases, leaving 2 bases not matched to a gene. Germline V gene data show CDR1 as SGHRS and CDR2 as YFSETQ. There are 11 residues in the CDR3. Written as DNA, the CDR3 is TGCGCCAGCGGGACAGGGAGTGGCTACACCTTC. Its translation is CASGTGSGYTF. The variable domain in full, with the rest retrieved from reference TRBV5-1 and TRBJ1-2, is KAGVTQTPRYLIKTRGQQVTLSCSPISGHRSVSWYQQTPGQGLQFLFEYFSETQRNKGNFPGRFSGRQFSNSRSEMNVSTLELGDSALYLCASGTGSGYTFGSGTRLTVV.

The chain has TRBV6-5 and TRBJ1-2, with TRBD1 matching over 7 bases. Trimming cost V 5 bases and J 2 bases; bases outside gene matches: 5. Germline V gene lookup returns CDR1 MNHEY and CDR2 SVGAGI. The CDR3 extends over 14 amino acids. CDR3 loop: CASSAGTANYGYTF. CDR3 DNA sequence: TGTGCCAGCAGTGCCGGGACAGCAAACTATGGCTACACCTTC.

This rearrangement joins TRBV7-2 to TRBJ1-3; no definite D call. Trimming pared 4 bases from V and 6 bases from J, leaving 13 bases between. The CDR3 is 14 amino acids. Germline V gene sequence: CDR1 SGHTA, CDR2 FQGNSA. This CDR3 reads CASSSAGSVNTIYF. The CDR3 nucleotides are TGTGCCAGCAGCTCTGCGGGATCCGTAAACACCATATATTTT. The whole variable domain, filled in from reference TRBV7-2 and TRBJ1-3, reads GAGVSQSPSNKVTEKGKDVELRCDPISGHTALYWYRQSLGQGLEFLIYFQGNSAPDKSGLPSDRFSAERTGGSVSTLTIQRTQQEDSAVYLCASSSAGSVNTIYFGEGSWLTVV.